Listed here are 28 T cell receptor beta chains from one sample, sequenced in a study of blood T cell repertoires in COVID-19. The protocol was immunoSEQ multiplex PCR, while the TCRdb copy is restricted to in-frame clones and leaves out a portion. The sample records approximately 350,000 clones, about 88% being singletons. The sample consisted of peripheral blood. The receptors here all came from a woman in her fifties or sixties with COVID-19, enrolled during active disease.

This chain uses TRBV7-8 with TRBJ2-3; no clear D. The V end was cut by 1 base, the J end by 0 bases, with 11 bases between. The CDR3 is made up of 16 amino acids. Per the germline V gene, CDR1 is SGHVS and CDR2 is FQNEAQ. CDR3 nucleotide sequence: TGTGCCAGCAGCTTAGACGCTAGAGCTAGCACAGATACGCAGTATTTT. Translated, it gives CASSLDARASTDTQYF.

The CDR3: CASSPGGGTGGTNYGYTF. The CDR3 DNA reads TGTGCCAGCAGCCCCGGAGGGGGGACAGGGGGCACTAACTATGGCTACACCTTC. The V call is TRBV3-1 (or the pseudogene TRBV3-2), the J call TRBJ1-2, with TRBD1 matching 12 bases. The J segment lost 0 bases and the V segment lost 4 bases, leaving 9 bases of the junction unmatched. CDR3 length: 18 amino acids. The germline V gene has CDR1 LGHDT and CDR2 YNNKEL (reference sequence).

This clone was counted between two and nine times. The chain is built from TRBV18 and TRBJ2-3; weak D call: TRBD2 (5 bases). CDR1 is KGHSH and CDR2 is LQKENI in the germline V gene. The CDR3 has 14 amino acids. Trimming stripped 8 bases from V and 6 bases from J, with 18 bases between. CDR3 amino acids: CASIPGRGGDTQYF. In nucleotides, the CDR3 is TGTGCCAGCATCCCGGGGAGAGGTGGCGATACGCAGTATTTT.

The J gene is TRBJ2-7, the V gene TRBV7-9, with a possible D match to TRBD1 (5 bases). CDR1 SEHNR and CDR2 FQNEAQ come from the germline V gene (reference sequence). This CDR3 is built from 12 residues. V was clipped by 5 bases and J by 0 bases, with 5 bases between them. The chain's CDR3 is CASSTGSYEQYF. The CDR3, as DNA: TGTGCCAGCAGCACAGGCTCCTACGAGCAGTACTTC.

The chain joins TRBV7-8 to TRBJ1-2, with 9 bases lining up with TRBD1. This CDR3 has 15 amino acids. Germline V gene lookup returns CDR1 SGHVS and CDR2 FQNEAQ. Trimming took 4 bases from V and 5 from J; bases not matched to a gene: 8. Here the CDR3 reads CASSSWTGVVYGYTF. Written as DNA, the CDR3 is TGTGCCAGCAGCTCGTGGACAGGGGTGGTTTATGGCTACACCTTC.

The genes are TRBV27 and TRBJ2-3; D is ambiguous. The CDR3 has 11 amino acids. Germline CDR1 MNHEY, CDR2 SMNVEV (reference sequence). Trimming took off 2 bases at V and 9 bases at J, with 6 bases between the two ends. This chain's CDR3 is CASSLGRTQYF. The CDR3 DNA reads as TGTGCCAGCAGTTTAGGTCGGACGCAGTATTTT.

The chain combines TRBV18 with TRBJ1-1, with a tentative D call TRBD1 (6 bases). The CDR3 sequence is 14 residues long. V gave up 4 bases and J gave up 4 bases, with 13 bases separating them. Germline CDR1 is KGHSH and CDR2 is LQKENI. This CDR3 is CASSLGTSGTEAFF. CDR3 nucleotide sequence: TGTGCCAGCTCACTCGGGACATCTGGCACTGAAGCTTTCTTT.

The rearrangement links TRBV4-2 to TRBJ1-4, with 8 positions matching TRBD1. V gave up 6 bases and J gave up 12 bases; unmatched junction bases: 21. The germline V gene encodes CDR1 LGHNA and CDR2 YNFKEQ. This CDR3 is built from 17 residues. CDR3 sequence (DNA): TGTGCCAGCAGACGGTCGATGGGCACCGGGACAGGTTTAGAACTGTTTTTT. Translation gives CASRRSMGTGTGLELFF.

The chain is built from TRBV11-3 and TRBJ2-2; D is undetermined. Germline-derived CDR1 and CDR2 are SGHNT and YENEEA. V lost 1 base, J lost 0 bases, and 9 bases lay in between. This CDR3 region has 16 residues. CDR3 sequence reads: CASSLVPGSNTGELFF. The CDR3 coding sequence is TGTGCCAGCAGCTTAGTTCCAGGATCGAACACCGGGGAGCTGTTTTTT.

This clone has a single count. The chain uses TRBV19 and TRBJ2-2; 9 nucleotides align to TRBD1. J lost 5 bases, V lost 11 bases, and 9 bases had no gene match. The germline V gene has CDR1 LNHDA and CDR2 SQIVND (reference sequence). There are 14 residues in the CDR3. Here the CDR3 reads CASNRDRVTGELFF. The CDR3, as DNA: TGTGCCTCGAACCGGGACAGGGTTACCGGGGAGCTGTTTTTT.

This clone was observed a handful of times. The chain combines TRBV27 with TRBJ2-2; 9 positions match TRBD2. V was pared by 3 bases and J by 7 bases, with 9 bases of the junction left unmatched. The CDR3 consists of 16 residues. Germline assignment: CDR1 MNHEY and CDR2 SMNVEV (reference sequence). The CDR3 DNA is TGTGCCAGCAGTTTTTCTAGCGGGGAGTTAGGCGGGGAGCTGTTTTTT. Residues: CASSFSSGELGGELFF.

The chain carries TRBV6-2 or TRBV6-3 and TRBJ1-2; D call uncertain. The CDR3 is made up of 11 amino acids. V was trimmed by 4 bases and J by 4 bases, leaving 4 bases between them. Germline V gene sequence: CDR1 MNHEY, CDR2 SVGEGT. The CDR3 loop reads CASSSGYGYTF. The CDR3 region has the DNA TGTGCCAGCAGTTCCGGCTATGGCTACACCTTC.

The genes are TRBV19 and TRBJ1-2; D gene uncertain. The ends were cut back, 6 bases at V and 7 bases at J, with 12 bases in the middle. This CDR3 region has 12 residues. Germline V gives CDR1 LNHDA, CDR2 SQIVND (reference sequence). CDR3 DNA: TGTGCCAGTAGAGGAGTAGGGAGTGGCTACACCTTC. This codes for CASRGVGSGYTF.

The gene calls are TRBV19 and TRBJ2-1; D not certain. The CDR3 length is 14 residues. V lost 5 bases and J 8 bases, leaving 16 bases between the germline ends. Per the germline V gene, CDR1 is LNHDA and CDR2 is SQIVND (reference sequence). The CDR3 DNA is TGTGCCAGTAGTTCTAACGCTCGTATGGATGAGCAGTTCTTC. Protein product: CASSSNARMDEQFF.

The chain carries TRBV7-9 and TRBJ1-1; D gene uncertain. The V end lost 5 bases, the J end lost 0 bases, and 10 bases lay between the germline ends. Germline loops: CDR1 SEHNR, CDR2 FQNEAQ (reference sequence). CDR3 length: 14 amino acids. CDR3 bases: TGTGCCAGCAGCGCAACTACTATGAACACTGAAGCTTTCTTT. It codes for CASSATTMNTEAFF.

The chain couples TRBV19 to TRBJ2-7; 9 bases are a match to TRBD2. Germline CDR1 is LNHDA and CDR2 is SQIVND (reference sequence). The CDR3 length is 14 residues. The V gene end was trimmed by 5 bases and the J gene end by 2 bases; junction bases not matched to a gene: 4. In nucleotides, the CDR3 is TGTGCCAGTAGTCCGGCGGGGGGGCCCTACGAGCAGTACTTC. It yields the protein CASSPAGGPYEQYF.

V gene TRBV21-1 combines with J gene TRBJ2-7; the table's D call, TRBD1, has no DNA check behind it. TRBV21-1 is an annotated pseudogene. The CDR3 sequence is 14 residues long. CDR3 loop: CASIGQGASSEQYF. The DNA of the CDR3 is TGTGCCAGCATCGGACAGGGGGCGTCTAGCGAGCAGTACTTC.

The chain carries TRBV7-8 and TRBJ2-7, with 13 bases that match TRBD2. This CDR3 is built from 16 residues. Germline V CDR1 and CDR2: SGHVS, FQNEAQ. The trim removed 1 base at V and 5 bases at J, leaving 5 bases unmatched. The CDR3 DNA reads TGTGCCAGCAGCTTAGTAGGGACTAGCGGGGTCCACGAGCAGTACTTC. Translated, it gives CASSLVGTSGVHEQYF.

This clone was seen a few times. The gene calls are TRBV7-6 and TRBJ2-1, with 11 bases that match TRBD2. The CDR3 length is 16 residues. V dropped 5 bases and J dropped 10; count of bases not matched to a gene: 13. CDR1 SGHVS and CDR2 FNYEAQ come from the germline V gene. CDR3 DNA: TGTGCCAGCAGCCCCTGGCTAGCGGGGGGCCTAGGGGAGCAGTTCTTC. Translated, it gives CASSPWLAGGLGEQFF.

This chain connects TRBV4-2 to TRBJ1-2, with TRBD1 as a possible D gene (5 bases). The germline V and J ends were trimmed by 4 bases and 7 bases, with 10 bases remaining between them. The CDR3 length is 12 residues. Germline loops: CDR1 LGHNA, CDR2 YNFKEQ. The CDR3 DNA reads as TGTGCCAGCAGCCTCGGGACTCTTGGCTACACCTTC. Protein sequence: CASSLGTLGYTF.

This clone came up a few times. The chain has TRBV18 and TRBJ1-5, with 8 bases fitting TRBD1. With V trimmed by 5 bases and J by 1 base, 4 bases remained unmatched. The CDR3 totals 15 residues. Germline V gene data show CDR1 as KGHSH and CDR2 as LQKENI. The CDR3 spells CASSAGTGSNQPQHF. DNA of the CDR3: TGTGCCAGCTCAGCCGGGACAGGCAGCAATCAGCCCCAGCATTTT.

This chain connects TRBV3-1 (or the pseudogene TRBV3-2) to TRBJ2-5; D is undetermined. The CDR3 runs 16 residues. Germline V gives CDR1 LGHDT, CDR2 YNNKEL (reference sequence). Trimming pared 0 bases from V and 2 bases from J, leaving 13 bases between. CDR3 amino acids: CASSQDRPTRQETQYF. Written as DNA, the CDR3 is TGTGCCAGCAGCCAAGATCGTCCGACACGGCAAGAGACCCAGTACTTC.

CDR3 in amino acids: CSVEDLQAGPGYTF. DNA for the CDR3: TGCAGCGTTGAAGATCTTCAGGCAGGTCCCGGCTACACCTTC. The V call is TRBV29-1, the J call TRBJ1-2; D is uncertain. Germline V gene data show CDR1 as SQVTM and CDR2 as ANQGSEA. The CDR3 has 14 residues. With 0 bases removed from V and 8 bases from J, the gap between germline ends came to 16 bases.

CDR3 amino acids: CAAGGLNTYEQYF. CDR3 sequence (DNA): TGTGCAGCAGGGGGCCTAAATACCTACGAGCAGTACTTC. The genes are TRBV6-5 and TRBJ2-7; 8 bases agree with TRBD1. This CDR3 is built from 13 residues. Germline V gene data show CDR1 as MNHEY and CDR2 as SVGAGI.

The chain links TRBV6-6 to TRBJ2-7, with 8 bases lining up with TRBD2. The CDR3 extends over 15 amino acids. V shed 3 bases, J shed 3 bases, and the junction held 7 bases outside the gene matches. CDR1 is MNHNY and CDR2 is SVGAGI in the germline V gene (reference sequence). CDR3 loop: CASSYKRLAGYEQYF. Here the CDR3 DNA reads TGTGCCAGCAGTTATAAAAGGCTAGCGGGCTACGAGCAGTACTTC.

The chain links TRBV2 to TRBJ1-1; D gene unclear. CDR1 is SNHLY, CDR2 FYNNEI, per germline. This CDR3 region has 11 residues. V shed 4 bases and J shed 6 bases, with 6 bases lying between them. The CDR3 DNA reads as TGTGCCAGCAGTGGGGCAGCTGAAGCTTTCTTT. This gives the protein CASSGAAEAFF.

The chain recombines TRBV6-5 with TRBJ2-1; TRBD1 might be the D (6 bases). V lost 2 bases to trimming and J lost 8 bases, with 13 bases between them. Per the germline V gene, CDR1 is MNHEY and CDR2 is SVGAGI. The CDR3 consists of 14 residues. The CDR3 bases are TGTGCCAGCAGTTACACACAGGGAAGAGATGAGCAGTTCTTC. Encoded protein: CASSYTQGRDEQFF.

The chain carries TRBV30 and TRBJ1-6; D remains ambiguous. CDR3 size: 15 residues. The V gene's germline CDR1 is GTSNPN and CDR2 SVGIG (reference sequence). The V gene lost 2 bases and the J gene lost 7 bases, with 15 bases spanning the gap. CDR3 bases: TGTGCCTGGAGTAGAGGGCTGCGAGGGAATTCACCCCTCCACTTT. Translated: CAWSRGLRGNSPLHF.